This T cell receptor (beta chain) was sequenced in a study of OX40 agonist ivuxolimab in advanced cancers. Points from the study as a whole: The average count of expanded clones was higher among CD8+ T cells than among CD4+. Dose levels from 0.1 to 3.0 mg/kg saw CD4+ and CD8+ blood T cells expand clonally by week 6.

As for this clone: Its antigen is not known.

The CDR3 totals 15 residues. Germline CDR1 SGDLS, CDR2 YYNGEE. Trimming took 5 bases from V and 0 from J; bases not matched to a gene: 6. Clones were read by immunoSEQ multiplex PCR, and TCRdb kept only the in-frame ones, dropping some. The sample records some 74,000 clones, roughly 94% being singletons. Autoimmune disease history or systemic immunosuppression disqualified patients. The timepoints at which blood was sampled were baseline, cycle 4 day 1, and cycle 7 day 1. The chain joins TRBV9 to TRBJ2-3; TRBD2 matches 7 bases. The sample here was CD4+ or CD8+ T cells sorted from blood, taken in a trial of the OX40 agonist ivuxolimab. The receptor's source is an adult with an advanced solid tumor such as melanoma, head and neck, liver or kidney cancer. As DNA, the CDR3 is TGTGCCAGCAGAGTTGGTAGCGGGAGCACAGATACGCAGTATTTT. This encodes CASRVGSGSTDTQYF.